There are a few counts of the clone carrying this T cell receptor (beta chain). Its target is unknown. The entry originates in a study of blood T cells in healthy people across ages. Background on the study: When template switching was applied, about one barcoded beta molecule was captured per two T cells.

Using a J-beta primer mix together with a sample-barcoded 5' primer, a second PCR was run for about 6 to 12 cycles. Using its own MiXCR run on the 5' RACE reads, TCRdb lists one record per CDR3 protein. The profile shows hundreds of thousands of distinct CDR3 sequences, 58% of them singletons. Total RNA was isolated from each sample in quantities of at least 5 micrograms. Findings and limits, study-wide: Diversity of TCR beta per million T cells declined in a roughly linear way with age. TCR beta diversity correlated strongly with naive T cell percentage.

The CDR3 contains 12 residues. The germline V gene has CDR1 SGHTA and CDR2 FQGNSA. V is TRBV7-2 and J is TRBJ2-7; D gene uncertain. The J call is in doubt because the DNA end fits TRBJ2-5 better. The specimen was blood. This TCR was recovered from a young man in good health. CDR3 region: CASSLYRETQYF. The CDR3 bases are TGTGCCAGCAGCTTGTACCGAGAGACCCAGTACTTC.